This TCR beta chain was observed in a study of blood T cell repertoires in COVID-19. At the level of the study: PBMCs, B-cell-depleted T cells, or T cells were the source of the cDNA or gDNA that made up the material.

Participants, about 18 to 90 years old, spanned fewer than 25 US areas. Cohort placement rested on clinical history that participants reported themselves. This CDR3 comprises 11 residues. V lost 6 bases and J 8 bases, leaving 10 bases between the germline ends. Germline V gives CDR1 LNHDA, CDR2 SQIVND (reference sequence). In the source study's methods: Using reference gene primer amplification, nucleated cell counts were estimated. Sequencing used immunoSEQ multiplex PCR; TCRdb keeps in-frame clones, though not all of them. The V and J calls and the clone size are those of that table, but D and trimming were determined from the DNA. The sample lists about 200,000 clones, around 90% seen once, with 2% to 2.5% in the top ten.

Sequencing input: PBMCs or T cells enriched from blood (not recorded which). The chain combines TRBV19 with TRBJ1-2, with D possibly TRBD1 on 5 matching bases. The receptor was isolated from a woman in her 30s who had recovered from COVID-19. CDR3 sequence: CASRGVDGYTF. In DNA form, the CDR3 reads TGTGCCAGTAGAGGGGTGGACGGCTACACCTTC.